The 27 T cell receptor beta chains in this list originate from one sample, sequenced in a study of T cells in Graves' hyperthyroidism and ophthalmopathy. TCR beta CDR3 regions were amplified from RNA. An initial round of RT-PCR targeting the TCR CDR3 relied on the HTBI primer set. MiXCR, run by TCRdb on the multiplex PCR reads, gives a single entry per CDR3 protein. Among 500,000 to 800,000 distinct CDR3 sequences listed, just under 45% were seen once. The sample was peripheral blood or thyroid tissue (not recorded which). The receptors come from an adult man with Graves' disease, either hyperthyroidism or ophthalmopathy (not recorded which).

This chain connects TRBV20-1 to TRBJ2-7; 7 bases agree with TRBD2. Trimming took 3 bases from V and 3 from J; bases not matched to a gene: 5. There are 13 residues in the CDR3. Per germline, CDR1 DFQATT and CDR2 SNEGSKA (reference sequence). Written as DNA, the CDR3 is TGCAGTGCTAGCGGGCGGGGGTACTACGAGCAGTACTTC. It is translated as CSASGRGYYEQYF.

J is TRBJ1-6 and V is TRBV20-1, with D tentatively TRBD1 (5 bases). Germline V gives CDR1 DFQATT, CDR2 SNEGSKA (reference sequence). Trimming stripped 3 bases from V and 18 bases from J, with 15 bases between. The CDR3 covers 11 residues. The CDR3 here is CSARGRASHHF. CDR3 sequence (DNA): TGCAGTGCTAGGGGCAGGGCTTCGCACCACTTT.

The V call is TRBV12-3 or TRBV12-4, the J call TRBJ1-5; the match to TRBD1 covers 9 bases. This CDR3 comprises 15 residues. Trimming took 4 bases from V and 2 from J; bases not matched to a gene: 3. DNA for the CDR3: TGTGCCAGCAGTTATACAGGGGGCGGCAATCAGCCCCAGCATTTT. It yields the protein CASSYTGGGNQPQHF.

This clonotype came up a few times. V usage is TRBV6-5 and J usage is TRBJ1-2; TRBD1 matches at 9 bases. V lost 6 bases, J lost 8 bases, and 10 bases stayed unmatched. CDR3 length: 14 residues. The germline V gene has CDR1 MNHEY and CDR2 SVGAGI. The chain's CDR3 is CASSQMTGGGGYTF. In DNA, the CDR3 is TGTGCCAGCAGCCAGATGACAGGGGGAGGAGGCTACACCTTC.

A word on this clonotype: A single base separates this from a much larger clone, so it may be a read error. This chain uses TRBV7-9 with TRBJ1-6, with D possibly being TRBD1 (6 bases). V was shortened by 5 bases and J by 7 bases, with 9 bases between the two germline ends. This CDR3 region has 13 residues. Germline V CDR1 and CDR2: SEHNR, FQNEAQ (reference sequence). The CDR3 loop reads CASSGTPNSPLHF. CDR3 nucleotide sequence: TGTGCCAGCAGCGGGACACCCAATTCACCCCTCCACTTT.

This clonotype appeared once. The chain uses TRBV20-1 and TRBJ2-5, with D possibly being TRBD2 (6 bases). The germline gives CDR1 DFQATT, CDR2 SNEGSKA (reference sequence). Deletions cut 2 bases from V and 3 bases from J, with 19 bases between. The CDR3 consists of 16 residues. CDR3 in amino acids: CSARSAILRREETQYF. DNA of the CDR3: TGCAGTGCTAGAAGCGCAATCCTCAGGAGGGAAGAGACCCAGTACTTC.

This clonotype was seen only once. This may come from a read error, since a much larger clone is one base off. V gene TRBV10-3 combines with J gene TRBJ2-7; D is uncertain. With 10 bases removed from V and 9 bases from J, the gap between germline ends came to 25 bases. Looked up from germline, CDR1 is ENHRY and CDR2 is SYGVKD. The CDR3 has 14 residues. This CDR3 reads CATGRRKGAHAQYF. Here the CDR3 DNA reads TGTGCCACCGGACGACGTAAGGGCGCCCACGCGCAGTACTTC.

The J gene is TRBJ1-1, the V gene TRBV6-5; 7 positions match TRBD1. Germline V gene data show CDR1 as MNHEY and CDR2 as SVGAGI. This CDR3 has 14 amino acids. V lost 2 bases to trimming and J lost 5 bases; unmatched junction nucleotides: 5. The CDR3 nucleotides are TGTGCCAGCAGTTACAGGGGGCGTCGGACTGAAGCTTTCTTT. Translating gives CASSYRGRRTEAFF.

This clonotype has just a few counts. This rearrangement joins TRBV7-9 to TRBJ2-7; tentatively, D is TRBD1 (6 bases). The V and J ends lost 0 bases and 5 bases respectively, with 8 bases between them. The CDR3 runs 13 residues. Germline V gene sequence: CDR1 SEHNR, CDR2 FQNEAQ (reference sequence). This CDR3 is CASSLARGDEQYF. For the CDR3, the DNA is TGTGCCAGCAGCTTAGCCAGGGGCGACGAGCAGTACTTC.

This clonotype appeared once. Being one base from a much bigger clone, this may be a read error. The chain has TRBV6-5 and TRBJ1-3; possibly TRBD1 for D (6 bases). Germline CDR1 reads MNHEY; CDR2 reads SVGAGI. This CDR3 spans 16 amino acids. This CDR3 reads CAISYSTQGNGNTIYF. The CDR3 DNA reads as TGTGCCATCAGTTACTCGACACAGGGAAATGGAAACACCATATATTTT.

This clonotype was recorded a few times. This chain links TRBV20-1 with TRBJ1-2; no reliable D call. V was trimmed by 3 bases and J by 13 bases, leaving 9 bases between them. The CDR3 runs to 9 residues. Looked up from germline, CDR1 is DFQATT and CDR2 is SNEGSKA (reference sequence). The CDR3 DNA is TGCAGTGCTAGCCCCCCATCCACCTTC. This sequence encodes CSASPPSTF.

The chain carries TRBV14 and TRBJ1-3; 11 positions match TRBD1. The CDR3 sequence is 17 residues long. V dropped 1 base and J dropped 2; count of bases not matched to a gene: 4. Germline CDR1 SGHDN, CDR2 FVKESK. CDR3: CASSQGTGGFPGNTIYF. The DNA for the CDR3 is TGTGCCAGCAGCCAAGGGACAGGGGGCTTTCCTGGAAACACCATATATTTT.

The rearrangement uses TRBV20-1 and TRBJ1-5; D may be TRBD1 (6 bases). The V end lost 2 bases, the J end lost 4 bases, and 21 bases lay between the germline ends. There are 17 residues in the CDR3. Germline V gene sequence: CDR1 DFQATT, CDR2 SNEGSKA (reference sequence). The CDR3 nucleotides are TGCAGTGCTAGAAATCATCGAATACAGGGAAGTAATCAGCCCCAGCATTTT. It encodes CSARNHRIQGSNQPQHF.

CDR3 nucleotides: TGTGCGGGACAGGGATATGGCTACACCTTC. Residues: CAGQGYGYTF. V is TRBV2 and J is TRBJ1-2; 9 bases map to TRBD1. This CDR3 region has 10 residues. Germline CDR1 SNHLY, CDR2 FYNNEI.

V usage is TRBV10-3 and J usage is TRBJ2-7; D assignment may be TRBD1 or TRBD2 (5 bases each). This CDR3 spans 11 amino acids. The germline V gene has CDR1 ENHRY and CDR2 SYGVKD. Trimming took off 10 bases at V and 4 bases at J, with 11 bases between the two ends. The CDR3, as DNA: TGTGCCACCGATGGGGGTTACGAGCAGTACTTC. Translating it yields CATDGGYEQYF.

This clonotype was seen repeatedly, ten times or more. This chain connects TRBV20-1 to TRBJ2-5; 12 bases are shared with TRBD1. The J segment lost 5 bases and the V segment lost 0 bases, leaving 4 bases of the junction unmatched. This CDR3 is 15 amino acids long. The V gene's germline CDR1 is DFQATT and CDR2 SNEGSKA (reference sequence). The CDR3 loop reads CSAREGQGAGETQYF. CDR3 in DNA: TGCAGTGCTAGAGAGGGACAGGGGGCGGGTGAGACCCAGTACTTC.

V is TRBV7-9 and J is TRBJ2-7; weak D call: TRBD2 (6 bases). CDR3 length: 15 residues. The V end was cut by 5 bases, the J end by 2 bases, with 16 bases between. The germline V gene has CDR1 SEHNR and CDR2 FQNEAQ (reference sequence). CDR3 DNA: TGTGCCAGCAGCCAGAGCCGCGGAGGGGCCTACGAGCAGTACTTC. As protein: CASSQSRGGAYEQYF.

This sequence joins TRBV6-1 and TRBJ1-3; TRBD1 might be the D (6 bases). This CDR3 contains 15 residues. The ends were cut back, 6 bases at V and 0 bases at J, with 12 bases in the middle. Germline V CDR1 and CDR2: MNHNS, SASEGT. CDR3 protein: CASRGDTYSGNTIYF. The CDR3 nucleotides read TGTGCCAGCAGAGGGGACACCTACTCTGGAAACACCATATATTTT.

This clonotype appeared a few times. V is TRBV6-6 and J is TRBJ1-1; unclear D gene. The CDR3 spans 12 residues. Germline V gene sequence: CDR1 MNHNY, CDR2 SVGAGI (reference sequence). V was shortened by 5 bases and J by 8 bases, with 12 bases between the two germline ends. CDR3 nucleotide sequence: TGTGCCAGCAGTATTGCCACGGGCGAAGCTTTCTTT. The encoded protein is CASSIATGEAFF.

The chain links TRBV10-2 to TRBJ2-5, with D tentatively TRBD2 (5 bases). The CDR3 runs to 15 residues. The V end lost 3 bases, the J end lost 3 bases, and 14 bases lay between the germline ends. In germline, CDR1 is WSHSY, CDR2 SAAADI. As DNA, the CDR3 is TGCGCCAGCAGTGAAGAGGACTTGGCTAAAGAGACCCAGTACTTC. Translated: CASSEEDLAKETQYF.

The chain links TRBV12-3 or TRBV12-4 to TRBJ1-5, with D uncertain. The V end was cut by 1 base, the J end by 4 bases, with 8 bases between. The CDR3 totals 14 residues. The CDR3 loop is CASSLVVGNQPQHF. The CDR3 coding sequence is TGTGCCAGCAGTTTAGTCGTCGGGAATCAGCCCCAGCATTTT.

This clonotype has only a few counts. V usage is TRBV25-1 and J usage is TRBJ2-5, with 10 bases aligning to TRBD2. Germline CDR1 reads MGHDK; CDR2 reads SYGVNS. This CDR3 spans 16 amino acids. Germline trimming cut 3 bases from V and 8 bases from J; bases unmatched to any gene: 12. Here the CDR3 DNA reads TGTGCCAGCAGTGAGAGGGGCCTAGCGGGGGCCCGAACCCAGTACTTC. Translation gives CASSERGLAGARTQYF. Using reference TRBV25-1 and TRBJ2-5 for the parts outside the CDR3, the full variable domain is EADIYQTPRYLVIGTGKKITLECSQTMGHDKMYWYQQDPGMELHLIHYSYGVNSTEKGDLSSESTVSRIRTEHFPLTLESARPSHTSQYLCASSERGLAGARTQYFGPGTRLLVL.

The rearrangement links TRBV7-2 to TRBJ1-4, with D uncertain. This CDR3 has 15 amino acids. V was shortened by 1 base and J by 4 bases, with 10 bases between the two germline ends. Germline CDR1 SGHTA, CDR2 FQGNSA. The CDR3 reads CASSLVSGGNEKLFF. The CDR3 DNA reads TGTGCCAGCAGCTTAGTGTCAGGTGGTAATGAAAAACTGTTTTTT. Filled out from reference TRBV7-2 and TRBJ1-4, the complete variable domain reads GAGVSQSPSNKVTEKGKDVELRCDPISGHTALYWYRQSLGQGLEFLIYFQGNSAPDKSGLPSDRFSAERTGGSVSTLTIQRTQQEDSAVYLCASSLVSGGNEKLFFGSGTQLSVL.

The chain carries TRBV10-3 and TRBJ1-1; 7 nucleotides line up with TRBD1. The CDR3 is made up of 17 amino acids. V shed 0 bases, J shed 2 bases, and the junction held 9 bases outside the gene matches. Germline loops: CDR1 ENHRY, CDR2 SYGVKD. CDR3 region: CAISESSVEGGNTEAFF. The CDR3 DNA reads as TGTGCCATCAGTGAGTCGAGCGTAGAAGGGGGCAACACTGAAGCTTTCTTT.

V and J are TRBV5-1 and TRBJ1-5; a possible D gene is TRBD1 (6 bases). V was shortened by 0 bases and J by 0 bases, with 7 bases between the two germline ends. CDR1 SGHRS and CDR2 YFSETQ come from the germline V gene. CDR3 length: 15 amino acids. CDR3 region: CASSLEGDSNQPQHF. DNA for the CDR3: TGCGCCAGCAGCTTGGAGGGGGATAGCAATCAGCCCCAGCATTTT.

The J gene is TRBJ1-1, the V gene TRBV7-3; 8 nucleotides line up with TRBD1. The CDR3 contains 17 residues. V was clipped by 5 bases and J by 0 bases; unmatched bases: 11. Germline loops: CDR1 SGHTA, CDR2 FQGTGA. The CDR3 coding sequence is TGTGCCAGCAGCAATGGACAGGGTAGTTTGTTGAACACTGAAGCTTTCTTT. As protein: CASSNGQGSLLNTEAFF.

This clonotype occurred a few times. The gene calls are TRBV24-1 and TRBJ1-2; weak D call: TRBD1 (5 bases). Germline V gene data show CDR1 as KGHDR and CDR2 as SFDVKD. The CDR3 runs 13 residues. V lost 12 bases to trimming and J lost 3 bases, with 16 bases between them. The CDR3 region is CAWSLDTYYGYTF. CDR3 in DNA: TGTGCCTGGAGTCTGGACACCTACTATGGCTACACCTTC.